This T cell receptor beta chain was obtained from a study of Graves' ophthalmopathy and Graves' hyperthyroidism. Study-wide points: Also, most clonotypes expanded in the thyroid above 0.001 frequency appeared in blood.

Points on this clonotype: Its antigen is still unknown.

J was trimmed by 6 bases and V by 5 bases; bases with no gene match: 7. The CDR3 is 13 amino acids. From germline, CDR1 is DFQATT and CDR2 SNEGSKA (reference sequence). Researchers took RNA transcripts and amplified TCR beta CDR3 regions from them. HTBI-primed first-round RT-PCR preceded second-round multiplex PCR. In TCRdb, the multiplex PCR reads were re-called with MiXCR into one record per CDR3 protein. Of about 740,000 distinct CDR3 sequences listed, 40% are singletons. The source of this sequence is an adult man with Graves' ophthalmopathy. The sample was peripheral blood. The J gene is TRBJ1-5, the V gene TRBV20-1, with TRBD1 matching over 7 bases. This CDR3 reads CSAQPGGGQPQHF. In DNA form, the CDR3 reads TGCAGTGCTCAGCCAGGGGGGGGTCAGCCCCAGCATTTT.